This T cell receptor beta chain is from a study of memory CD4+ T cells and cytomegalovirus serostatus. In the study overall: This sample comes from healthy Belgian adults, about 10 CMV seropositive, around 26 seronegative.

The CDR3 has 16 residues. Germline CDR1 reads SEHNR; CDR2 reads FQNEAQ (reference sequence). Between the trimmed V and J ends, which lost 4 bases and 1 base, there was a span of 16 bases. Original analysis: After removing out-of-frame reads, around 2,000,000 distinct TCRbeta sequences remained. The method was immunoSEQ multiplex PCR; TCRdb's version includes in-frame clones alone and lacks a portion of them. The DNA was the basis for D and trimming; V, J and clone size are from that table. Among tens of thousands of clones listed, about 80% were seen once. The sort gate was single viable CD3+CD4+CD8-CD45RO+ cells for memory CD4+ T cells. Donors' CMV status reflects serum IgG against pp150, pp28, p38, p52. Points from the study as a whole: About 40% of the roughly 160 known CMV-associated TCRbeta sequences appeared in CD4+ memory.

With regard to this clone: The target antigen is unknown.

Sequenced material: memory CD4+ T cells from blood. The clonotype was recovered from an adult in good health and CMV-seronegative. This chain joins TRBV7-9 and TRBJ1-1; D is unresolved. The CDR3 DNA reads as TGTGCCAGCAGCTCCTCAAATGCAGGCGAGAACACTGAAGCTTTCTTT. It is translated as CASSSSNAGENTEAFF.